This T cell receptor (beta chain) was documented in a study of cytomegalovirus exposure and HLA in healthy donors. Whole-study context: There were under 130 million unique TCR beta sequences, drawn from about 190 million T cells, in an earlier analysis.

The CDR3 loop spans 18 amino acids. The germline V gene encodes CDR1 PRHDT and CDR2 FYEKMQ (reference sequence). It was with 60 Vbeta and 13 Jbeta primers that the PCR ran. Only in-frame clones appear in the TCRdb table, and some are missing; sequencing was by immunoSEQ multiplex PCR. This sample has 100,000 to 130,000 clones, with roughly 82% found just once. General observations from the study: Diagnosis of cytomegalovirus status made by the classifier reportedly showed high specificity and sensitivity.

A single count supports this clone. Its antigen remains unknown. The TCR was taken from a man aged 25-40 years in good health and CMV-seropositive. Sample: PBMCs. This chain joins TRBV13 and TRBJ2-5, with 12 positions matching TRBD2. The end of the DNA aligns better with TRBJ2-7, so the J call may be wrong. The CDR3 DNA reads TGTGCCAGCAGCTTAACGACTAGCGGGGGATTTCCACACTACGAGCAGTACTTC. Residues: CASSLTTSGGFPHYEQYF.